This entry concerns a single T cell receptor (beta chain). Its specific antigen is unknown. One base away there is no much larger clone; base qualities are not given. The CDR3 starts with the cysteine, ends with the phenylalanine, and has 16 residues. CDR3 DNA is the only sequence kept; it has 48 bases, read in frame from the first base. The germline V and J ends show losses of 0 bases and 3 bases respectively, and no gene match explains 8 bases of the junction. Based on the germline V gene, the CDR1 and CDR2 sequences are SGDLS and YYNGEE. The cohort comprised more than 550 healthy bone marrow donors. At the time of sampling, all cohort members were nominally healthy, though unrecorded immune exposures were likely present. Of the roughly 720 cohort members, 289 had positive CMV serostatus and fewer than 400 had negative CMV serostatus, and CMV serostatus was not recorded for the donor. Each donor provided a peripheral blood sample, and peripheral blood mononuclear cells were used for TCR beta sequencing. Genomic DNA extraction from the blood cell samples was performed with the Qiagen DNeasy Blood Extraction Kit.

The data were obtained in a study of cytomegalovirus exposure and HLA in healthy donors (dated by TCRdb to about 2017). About the study as a whole: According to an earlier analysis of a few hundred of the donors, about 170 million T cells yielded approximately 120 million unique TCR beta sequences and about 300 Gb of sequence data. An early release covering about 600 HLA-typed donors comprised around 300 gigabases of sequencing data and roughly 85 million unique TCR sequences. Of the 398 genotyped donors, 81% were placed in the genetic ancestry cluster associated with self-reported Caucasian donors. The aim of the study was to test whether cataloging public T cell receptors could identify signatures of past pathogen exposure. The T cell repertoires of roughly 660 subjects were profiled by immunosequencing and related to cytomegalovirus serostatus. In addition to the first cohort of 666 subjects, a separate validation cohort of 100 to 150 different subjects was used. To predict cytomegalovirus infection status, the study combined high-throughput TCR immunosequencing, statistical association of individual TCRs with disease status, and machine learning. A later analysis re-analyzed previously published TCR beta repertoires from approximately 670 donors and added high-resolution HLA genotyping to study TCR occurrence patterns. In the later analysis, no new phenotypic data were used to find candidate immune exposures; instead, reliance was placed on TCR beta sequences and their occurrence across donors. In an earlier analysis of 500 to 650 of the donors, high-throughput TCR beta sequencing was used to judge whether each TCR beta V gene segment behaved as functional or pseudogenic. Alongside the repertoire data, information on donor age, sex, ethnicity and CMV serostatus was compiled. A later genetic analysis used genome-wide SNP genotypes for about 60% of the roughly 670 donors, treating that subset as a discovery cohort. All discovery cohort repertoires had been generated using a single sequencing platform. HLA typing covered class I and class II loci at four-digit resolution. The number of donors typed differed by locus, with roughly 629-640 for A, B, C, DRB1 and DQB1, over 500 for DQA1, 600 to 610 for DPA1, and about 450 for DPB1. Several DR-DQ haplotypes were handled as single units for association and clustering, since linkage in the cohort was strong. Among around 400 genotyped donors of the cohort, an average of approximately 240,000 unique TCR beta nucleotide sequences was sequenced per donor, of which about 19% were non-productive.

Overall study outcomes, separate from this receptor: In a later analysis, HLA-associated TCR beta chains were found to be more clonally expanded and to have lower generation probabilities than equally common non-associated chains. A later analysis reported that several top co-occurrence clusters appeared linked to parvovirus B19, influenza, CMV and Epstein-Barr virus. Correlated functional status among segregating V segments might reflect linkage disequilibrium, but an unknown experimental factor could not be ruled out. In vitro tests confirmed that a few of the cytomegalovirus-associated TCR beta chains recognize cytomegalovirus antigens. In a later analysis, TCR association rates were found to vary across HLA loci, with the most associated TCRs seen for DRB1 alleles and the fewest for HLA-C alleles. Presence/absence analyses assumed roughly uniform sequencing depth across donors, an assumption that may not hold. Some IMGT-functional V segments, including TRBV6-2 and TRBV6-3, could not be distinguished by the 87-base-pair reads and were therefore excluded. Because counts were too low, roughly 16 rarely observed V segments, including chromosome 9 orphons, were left out of the earlier analysis of 587 of the donors. The authors suggested that the approach could potentially be extended to other disease states and immunological phenotypes. A group of highly shared sequence variants was considered likely to be a technical artifact of the sequencing pipeline. In this cohort, only TCR beta chains were sequenced, and detectable features were limited by the absence of alpha or paired-chain data. In the study, some 180 TCR beta chains were listed as associated with cytomegalovirus. Across donors, most TCR sequences were observed very rarely, whereas some public TCRs were present in many individuals. The classifier was reported to diagnose cytomegalovirus status with high specificity and sensitivity in both the original cohort and the validation cohort. In a later analysis, most CMV-associated TCR beta chains were found to appear HLA-restricted, with HLA associations seemingly driven largely by CMV exposure. According to a later genetic analysis, donors in an Asian-associated ancestry cluster had fewer N-insertions in productive TCRs than the approximately 710-donor mean. When HLA alleles, especially DR and DQ, strongly co-occurred, TCR associations were difficult to assign to individual alleles. For the cohort, immune exposure information was limited to CMV serostatus. In an earlier analysis of approximately 590 of the donors, most TCR beta V segments were observed in productive rearrangements about 87% or about 30% of the time, broadly matching IMGT annotations. Specific HLA alleles were associated with roughly 16,000 TCR beta sequences at a false discovery rate of 0.05 in a later analysis. HLA typing was unavailable for some donors at each locus, so association tests used only the typed subset. In a later genetic analysis, a missense DCLRE1C variant was associated with V-gene and J-gene trimming of TCR beta chains, and the association was replicated in an independent cohort. A further reported finding was that TCR beta sequences accurately predicted the HLA-A and HLA-B alleles for most subjects in the first cohort.

Receptor libraries were prepared by the immunoSEQ multiplex PCR assay. The multiplex PCR relied on a mix of 60 forward primers for TCR Vbeta segments and 13 reverse primers for TCR Jbeta segments. The CDR3 region of rearranged TCR beta genes was amplified from genomic DNA by a multiplex PCR assay. On the Illumina HiSeq System, the amplified TCR beta libraries were sequenced as 87-base-pair reads. The original pipeline was this. A later analysis counted tens of millions of unique TCR beta chains across the 670 or so repertoires, and 9 million to 14 million of these chains were shared by at least two donors. Raw reads were error-corrected and collapsed into unique sequences by a nearest-neighbor algorithm in which closely related sequences were merged to remove PCR and sequencing errors. V, D and J gene segments were assigned by aligning CDR3 sequences to IMGT reference sequences. For a sequence to be retained, at least a six-nucleotide match to both a V gene segment and a J gene segment was required. A rearrangement counted as productive if the CDR3 had no stop codons and remained in frame with V and J, and every other rearrangement counted as non-productive. Following IMGT convention, CDR3 was defined as the stretch from the second conserved V-encoded cysteine up to the conserved J-encoded phenylalanine. Sequences without an unambiguous match to a single V gene segment were excluded from the earlier analysis of almost 600 of the donors. In an earlier analysis of 587 of the donors, V segments were called functional above 56.7% productive rearrangements and were called segregating when the between-donor standard deviation exceeded 5%. A statistical classification framework was built for diagnosing cytomegalovirus status from the catalog of TCR beta chain sequences. In a later analysis, V and J genes were assigned by comparing TCR nucleotide sequences against IMGT/GENE-DB human TR gene sequences. In a later analysis, CDR3 sequences and most-parsimonious VDJ recombination scenarios were assigned using the TCRdist pipeline. In a later analysis, each TCR beta chain was defined by its CDR3 amino acid sequence together with its V-gene family, and reads without a unique V-gene family were excluded. A later analysis removed 450 to 600 highly shared, low-generation-probability nucleotide sequences to deal with suspected cross-contamination and a sequencing artifact. For each public chain, a later analysis derived a clonal expansion index from normalized ranks of inferred template counts within each repertoire. In a later analysis, generation probabilities were computed using a VDJ recombination model fitted to out-of-frame rearrangements, and the results were checked against IGoR. A later analysis scored TCR-TCR, TCR-HLA and TCR-CMV co-occurrence with hypergeometric tests, applying a repertoire-size bias correction to TCR pairs. False discovery rates were estimated in a later analysis by permuting HLA or CMV assignments 20 times. In a later analysis, co-occurring TCRs were grouped with DBSCAN, and TCRdist sequence similarity was added when clustering was performed within HLA-allele-positive subsets. Repertoires with fewer than 30,000 or more than 120,000 public chains, plus five repertoires with anomalous nucleotide sharing, were excluded from co-occurrence clustering. Not all clones reach the TCRdb copy of this immuneACCESS table, which keeps in-frame sequences only. Checked studies attribute under half of the gap to unresolved V genes and leave the rest unexplained. The V and J calls and clone size were taken over from that table, and D and trimming were inferred from the DNA. The sample has around 98,000 clones on record, under 80% of them singletons. The ten largest clones represent 7% to 9% of the sample.

This receptor was identified in a human donor in good health. The specimen sequenced was PBMCs. The chain joins TRBV9 to TRBJ2-5; the junction holds 7 bases that match TRBD2. Read as DNA, the sequence is TGTGCCAGCAGCGTAGCTTTTGGCGGGGGTAAAGAGACCCAGTACTTC. The resulting protein is CASSVAFGGGKETQYF.